Below are 21 T cell receptor beta chains sequenced from a single sample in a study of cytomegalovirus exposure and HLA in healthy donors. PCR used 60 Vbeta primers and 13 Jbeta primers. Sequenced by immunoSEQ multiplex PCR; TCRdb stores in-frame clones only, minus some. Of about 190,000 clones in the sample, less than 90% are singletons; the top ten hold 0.25% to 0.3%. Source material: PBMCs. The origin of the receptors is a boy under 18 in good health and CMV-seronegative.

This clone was observed a handful of times. The chain links TRBV13 to TRBJ2-5, with D maybe TRBD1 (5 bases). Germline V lookup: CDR1 PRHDT, CDR2 FYEKMQ (reference sequence). V was trimmed by 5 bases and J by 5 bases, leaving 6 bases between them. This CDR3 is 11 amino acids long. The CDR3 bases are TGTGCCAGCAGCCCAGGGGAGACCCAGTACTTC. The encoded protein is CASSPGETQYF.

The chain recombines TRBV6-5 with TRBJ1-2, with 7 bases lining up with TRBD1. This CDR3 has 14 residues. CDR1 is MNHEY and CDR2 is SVGAGI in the germline V gene. The J segment lost 2 bases and the V segment lost 5 bases, leaving 5 bases of the junction unmatched. CDR3 nucleotide sequence: TGTGCCAGCAGTGCCGGACAGGAGAACTATGGCTACACCTTC. Protein: CASSAGQENYGYTF.

The rearrangement links TRBV30 to TRBJ2-5, with 7 nucleotides matching TRBD1. This CDR3 comprises 13 residues. CDR1 GTSNPN and CDR2 SVGIG come from the germline V gene (reference sequence). The V segment lost 4 bases and the J segment 2 bases; nucleotides outside the gene matches: 4. The DNA for the CDR3 is TGTGCCTGGAACGACAGGGTACAAGAGACCCAGTACTTC. This gives the protein CAWNDRVQETQYF.

The rearrangement links TRBV5-6 to TRBJ2-7; the D is unclear. The V gene's germline CDR1 is SGHDT and CDR2 YYEEEE. Trimming cost V 4 bases and J 0 bases, with 14 bases left between them. CDR3 size: 15 residues. For the CDR3, the DNA is TGTGCCAGCAGCCAACCCAGACTGAGCTCCTACGAGCAGTACTTC. Residues: CASSQPRLSSYEQYF.

The V call is TRBV9, the J call TRBJ1-1; 9 bases line up with TRBD1. There are 16 residues in the CDR3. The V gene end was trimmed by 3 bases and the J gene end by 2 bases; junction bases not matched to a gene: 8. In germline, CDR1 is SGDLS, CDR2 YYNGEE. The CDR3: CASSGDRVGVNTEAFF. CDR3 sequence (DNA): TGTGCCAGCAGCGGGGACAGGGTGGGGGTAAACACTGAAGCTTTCTTT.

In its sample, this clone was seen once. The CDR3 DNA sequence: TGTGCCAGCAGTTTACCGCCGGGACAGGGACGGTGGGAGCAGTACTTC. This encodes CASSLPPGQGRWEQYF. The chain has TRBV27 and TRBJ2-7, with 9 nucleotides matching TRBD1. The V gene end was trimmed by 2 bases and the J gene end by 7 bases; junction bases not matched to a gene: 12. CDR3 size: 16 residues. Germline values: CDR1 MNHEY, CDR2 SMNVEV (reference sequence).

Only a few counts were recorded for this clone. The chain links TRBV30 to TRBJ1-5, with D possibly being TRBD1 (5 bases). This CDR3 spans 13 amino acids. Trimming left V 1 base short and J 1 base short, with 5 bases between. Germline V gives CDR1 GTSNPN, CDR2 SVGIG (reference sequence). CDR3 in DNA: TGTGCCTGGAGTGCAGGGAGCAATCAGCCCCAGCATTTT. It encodes CAWSAGSNQPQHF.

Comment on this clone: A read error may account for a junction end that differs from germline. This chain links TRBV7-9 with TRBJ2-7, with 11 bases identical to TRBD1. Germline V lookup: CDR1 SEHNR, CDR2 FQNEAQ (reference sequence). The CDR3 covers 12 residues. CDR3 residues: CASSLGGQGAIF. The CDR3 nucleotides read TGTGCCAGCAGCTTAGGCGGACAGGGGGCGATTTTC.

In DNA form, the CDR3 reads TGCGCCAGCAGCTTGCTAGCGGGAGGTGGGAATGAGCAGTTCTTC. It translates to CASSLLAGGGNEQFF. The chain uses TRBV5-1 and TRBJ2-1, with TRBD2 matching 11 bases. V lost 1 base and J lost 7; bases outside the gene matches: 4. Germline V gene sequence: CDR1 SGHRS, CDR2 YFSETQ. The CDR3 is made up of 15 amino acids.

The CDR3, as DNA: TGTGCCAGCAGTTACGGCAGGGCAAGGTACGAGCAGTACTTC. Its translation: CASSYGRARYEQYF. This chain uses TRBV6-5 with TRBJ2-7, with D possibly TRBD1 on 5 matching bases. Germline V lookup: CDR1 MNHEY, CDR2 SVGAGI. The CDR3 length is 14 residues. V lost 2 bases, J lost 4 bases, and 12 bases lay in between.

The chain couples TRBV6-5 to TRBJ1-5; D is undetermined. The germline gives CDR1 MNHEY, CDR2 SVGAGI. V was shortened by 0 bases and J by 3 bases, with 9 bases between the two germline ends. This CDR3 spans 15 amino acids. CDR3 in DNA: TGTGCCAGCAGTTACTCGGGCCAGGCCAATCAGCCCCAGCATTTT. This encodes CASSYSGQANQPQHF.

The rearrangement uses TRBV5-4 and TRBJ1-6, with TRBD1 as a possible D gene (5 bases). The V gene's germline CDR1 is SGHNT and CDR2 YYREEE (reference sequence). Trimming shortened V by 2 bases and J by 11 bases, and 14 bases separated the two germline ends. CDR3 length: 14 residues. DNA for the CDR3: TGTGCCAGCAGCTTTCAGGGTAATTCCGCACCCCTCCACTTT. Its protein product is CASSFQGNSAPLHF.

The gene calls are TRBV4-3 and TRBJ2-2; D may be TRBD2 (6 bases). The germline gives CDR1 LGHNA, CDR2 YSLEER. The CDR3 consists of 18 residues. V shed 2 bases and J shed 0 bases, with 16 bases lying between them. CDR3 DNA sequence: TGCGCCAGCAGCCAATCTCGAGGGAGGCAGACGAACACCGGGGAGCTGTTTTTT. This sequence encodes CASSQSRGRQTNTGELFF.

The CDR3 coding sequence is TGCGCCAGCAGCTTGGTGGCGGGAGGGCCCAACGAGCAGTACTTC. This codes for CASSLVAGGPNEQYF. The chain links TRBV5-1 to TRBJ2-7, with 9 bases fitting TRBD2. Germline-derived CDR1 and CDR2 are SGHRS and YFSETQ. The CDR3 runs to 15 residues. The ends lost 0 bases at V and 5 bases at J; junction bases unmatched: 6.

The chain links TRBV4-3 to TRBJ2-3; the D gene is possibly TRBD1 (5 bases). Germline V lookup: CDR1 LGHNA, CDR2 YSLEER. The length of the CDR3 is 16 residues. The germline V and J ends were trimmed by 0 bases and 0 bases, with 10 bases remaining between them. CDR3 sequence reads: CASSQEPQASTDTQYF. CDR3 DNA: TGCGCCAGCAGCCAAGAACCACAGGCAAGCACAGATACGCAGTATTTT.

The sample holds one count of this clone. The CDR3 is CASSLAPGGPTYEQYF. The CDR3 DNA is TGTGCCAGCAGCTTGGCCCCAGGGGGCCCTACCTACGAGCAGTACTTC. The chain carries TRBV5-4 and TRBJ2-7; 8 bases are shared with TRBD1. Germline V gene lookup returns CDR1 SGHNT and CDR2 YYREEE (reference sequence). The length of the CDR3 is 16 residues. V shed 0 bases, J shed 2 bases, and the junction held 7 bases outside the gene matches.

The V gene is TRBV19, the J gene TRBJ1-2, with D unresolved. The CDR3 runs 15 residues. Germline loops: CDR1 LNHDA, CDR2 SQIVND (reference sequence). V lost 6 bases to trimming and J lost 0 bases, with 14 bases between them. The CDR3 spells CASRDLGRANYGYTF. The CDR3 coding sequence is TGTGCCAGTAGGGATCTGGGCCGAGCTAACTATGGCTACACCTTC.

For this clone: The identical CDR3 is also encoded by other nucleotide sequences in the sample. V gene TRBV30 combines with J gene TRBJ2-1; 16 bases are shared with TRBD2. Germline CDR1 and CDR2: GTSNPN and SVGIG (reference sequence). CDR3 length: 19 residues. J was trimmed by 3 bases and V by 0 bases; bases with no gene match: 8. In DNA, the CDR3 is TGTGCCTGGAGTGTACAGGGACTAGCGGGGGGGCCTGGCTACAATGAGCAGTTCTTC. Protein product: CAWSVQGLAGGPGYNEQFF. Complete variable domain (other parts from reference TRBV30 and TRBJ2-1): SQTIHQWPATLVQPVGSPLSLECTVEGTSNPNLYWYRQAAGRGLQLLFYSVGIGQISSEVPQNLSASRPQDRQFILSSKKLLLSDSGFYLCAWSVQGLAGGPGYNEQFFGPGTRLTVL.

This clone was seen a handful of times. V is TRBV27 and J is TRBJ2-7; a weak D match, TRBD2 (6 bases). V shed 0 bases and J shed 3 bases, with 9 bases lying between them. Germline assignment: CDR1 MNHEY and CDR2 SMNVEV (reference sequence). The CDR3 length is 14 residues. The CDR3 is CASSLSWRGYEQYF. CDR3 DNA sequence: TGTGCCAGCAGTTTATCGTGGAGGGGCTACGAGCAGTACTTC.

Only a few counts were recorded for this clone. The genes are TRBV5-4 and TRBJ1-4; TRBD1 agrees at 12 bases. The CDR3 contains 17 residues. The V and J ends lost 4 bases and 7 bases, in that order; junction bases with no gene match: 11. Germline loops: CDR1 SGHNT, CDR2 YYREEE (reference sequence). The CDR3 loop reads CASSPPGTGGLSEKLFF. CDR3 bases: TGTGCCAGCAGCCCGCCCGGGACAGGGGGCTTGAGTGAAAAACTGTTTTTT.

This clone was seen only a few times. The chain carries TRBV6-5 and TRBJ2-1; D ambiguous. Per germline, CDR1 MNHEY and CDR2 SVGAGI. The germline V and J ends were trimmed by 4 bases and 0 bases, with 10 bases remaining between them. The CDR3 length is 15 residues. The CDR3: CASSFDRSSYNEQFF. The DNA of the CDR3 is TGTGCCAGCAGTTTCGACCGGAGCTCCTACAATGAGCAGTTCTTC.